The 18 T cell receptor beta chains given below trace back to one sample, sequenced in a study of T cells in localized non-small cell lung cancer. Data came from immunoSEQ multiplex PCR; TCRdb stores just in-frame clones and leaves some out. This sample carries roughly 17,000 clones, roughly 91% of them seen once, and the ten largest clones take roughly 3.8%. Specimen: peripheral blood, collected before any cancer treatment. The receptors stem from a male donor at least 60 years old with stage II squamous cell lung carcinoma.

V usage is TRBV5-1 and J usage is TRBJ1-4, with D unclear. The CDR3 runs to 17 residues. V was shortened by 0 bases and J by 0 bases, with 12 bases between the two germline ends. Germline CDR1 SGHRS, CDR2 YFSETQ. This CDR3 reads CASSLAMRHTTNEKLFF. The DNA for the CDR3 is TGCGCCAGCAGCTTGGCGATGAGACACACAACTAATGAAAAACTGTTTTTT.

Written as DNA, the CDR3 is TGTGCCAGCAGGGGTGGCGGGAGAAGTGGAGAGACCCAGTACTTC. This gives the protein CASRGGGRSGETQYF. This chain joins TRBV6-1 and TRBJ2-5, with TRBD2 identical over 7 bases. CDR1 is MNHNS, CDR2 SASEGT, per germline. This CDR3 region has 15 residues. V shed 6 bases, J shed 4 bases, and the junction held 11 bases outside the gene matches.

The table lists this clone with a few counts. The V and J genes are TRBV28 and TRBJ2-1, with 8 bases identical to TRBD1. The germline V gene has CDR1 MDHEN and CDR2 SYDVKM. The trim removed 5 bases at V and 6 bases at J, leaving 9 bases unmatched. This CDR3 is 15 amino acids long. The CDR3: CASSAPRGQTNEQFF. The CDR3 DNA is TGTGCCAGCAGTGCCCCCAGGGGGCAGACCAATGAGCAGTTCTTC.

This clone appeared a single time. J is TRBJ2-1 and V is TRBV27; a possible D gene is TRBD2 (8 bases). V lost 11 bases to trimming and J lost 3 bases, with 23 bases between them. The CDR3 covers 16 residues. The V gene's germline CDR1 is MNHEY and CDR2 SMNVEV (reference sequence). In DNA form, the CDR3 reads TGTGCCGCCAGACAGGGAAGCGGGAGAGGCTACAATGAGCAGTTCTTC. As protein: CAARQGSGRGYNEQFF.

The chain links TRBV28 to TRBJ1-5; 8 bases fit TRBD1. CDR1 is MDHEN and CDR2 is SYDVKM in the germline V gene. J was trimmed by 6 bases and V by 3 bases; bases with no gene match: 10. This CDR3 is 16 amino acids long. The CDR3 sequence: CASSLGGQGSVQPQHF. CDR3 in DNA: TGTGCCAGCAGTTTGGGTGGACAGGGCTCAGTTCAGCCCCAGCATTTT.

This clone showed up just once. The J gene is TRBJ2-6, the V gene TRBV6-1; perhaps D is TRBD1 or TRBD2 (5 bases each). The V end was cut by 4 bases, the J end by 1 base, with 14 bases between. Germline V gives CDR1 MNHNS, CDR2 SASEGT. CDR3 size: 17 residues. As DNA, the CDR3 is TGTGCCAGCAGTGGCAGCCGGGACCAATCTGGGGCCAACGTCCTGACTTTC. Translation: CASSGSRDQSGANVLTF.

This chain joins TRBV7-9 and TRBJ1-4, with D possibly TRBD1 on 5 matching bases. The CDR3 is 15 amino acids. CDR1 SEHNR and CDR2 FQNEAQ come from the germline V gene (reference sequence). The V end was cut by 6 bases, the J end by 4 bases, with 15 bases between. CDR3: CASRGRQGLNEKLFF. DNA for the CDR3: TGTGCCAGCAGGGGTCGGCAGGGCCTTAATGAAAAACTGTTTTTT.

V usage is TRBV5-1 and J usage is TRBJ2-3, with a weak D call TRBD2 (6 bases). With 6 bases removed from V and 3 bases from J, the gap between germline ends came to 14 bases. The CDR3 sequence is 14 residues long. The germline V gene encodes CDR1 SGHRS and CDR2 YFSETQ. CDR3 nucleotides: TGCGCCAGCAACGACGGGAGCGGAACAGATACGCAGTATTTT. As protein: CASNDGSGTDTQYF.

A few counts support this clone. The V gene is TRBV18, the J gene TRBJ1-1; TRBD1 is a possible D gene (5 bases). The CDR3 contains 13 residues. Germline CDR1 reads KGHSH; CDR2 reads LQKENI. V was cut by 0 bases and J by 10 bases, with 12 bases left in between. The CDR3 sequence is CASSPPGGEGAFF. CDR3 nucleotide sequence: TGTGCCAGCTCACCACCCGGGGGGGAGGGAGCTTTCTTT.

J is TRBJ2-7 and V is TRBV5-1; unclear D gene. CDR1 SGHRS and CDR2 YFSETQ come from the germline V gene. Trimming left V 4 bases short and J 6 bases short, with 17 bases between. The CDR3 has 14 residues. The CDR3 reads CASSHYMGSGEQYF. The CDR3, as DNA: TGCGCCAGCAGCCACTACATGGGATCGGGCGAGCAGTACTTC. The full variable domain, its missing parts supplied by reference TRBV5-1 and TRBJ2-7, is KAGVTQTPRYLIKTRGQQVTLSCSPISGHRSVSWYQQTPGQGLQFLFEYFSETQRNKGNFPGRFSGRQFSNSRSEMNVSTLELGDSALYLCASSHYMGSGEQYFGPGTRLTVT.

The chain recombines TRBV7-8 with TRBJ2-7; 7 bases agree with TRBD2. Germline-derived CDR1 and CDR2 are SGHVS and FQNEAQ. The CDR3 consists of 15 residues. The ends lost 8 bases at V and 7 bases at J; junction bases unmatched: 17. This CDR3 is CASAAHQRDPGEQYF. DNA of the CDR3: TGTGCCAGCGCGGCCCACCAGCGGGATCCGGGAGAGCAGTACTTC.

This chain links TRBV5-6 with TRBJ2-1; TRBD2 is a possible D gene (6 bases). In germline, CDR1 is SGHDT, CDR2 YYEEEE. The CDR3 runs 13 residues. V lost 4 bases, J lost 7 bases, and 12 bases lay in between. The chain's CDR3 is CASSRGTFNEQFF. The CDR3 nucleotides are TGTGCCAGCAGCCGCGGGACTTTTAATGAGCAGTTCTTC.

This clone has just one count. This chain joins TRBV18 and TRBJ2-1; the match to TRBD1 covers 11 bases. The trim removed 6 bases at V and 5 bases at J, leaving 15 bases unmatched. Germline V gene lookup returns CDR1 KGHSH and CDR2 LQKENI. The CDR3 totals 18 residues. As DNA, the CDR3 is TGTGCCAGCTCTAGGACAGGGGGCGTAATTGTGGGGCACAATGAGCAGTTCTTC. Protein: CASSRTGGVIVGHNEQFF.

The chain uses TRBV7-2 and TRBJ1-1, with TRBD1 as a possible D gene (6 bases). This CDR3 spans 14 amino acids. Germline V lookup: CDR1 SGHTA, CDR2 FQGNSA. Trimming stripped 5 bases from V and 3 bases from J, with 13 bases between. CDR3 DNA sequence: TGTGCCAGCAGCCAAGACAGGCGGTACACTGAAGCTTTCTTT. Translating it yields CASSQDRRYTEAFF.

The gene calls are TRBV27 and TRBJ2-7; possibly TRBD1 for D (6 bases). The CDR3 has 17 residues. The V gene's germline CDR1 is MNHEY and CDR2 SMNVEV (reference sequence). V lost 6 bases to trimming and J lost 0 bases, with 21 bases between them. CDR3 DNA: TGTGCCAGCAGCTCACGATCCCCAGGGGCCACCTCCTACGAGCAGTACTTC. It codes for CASSSRSPGATSYEQYF.

The chain carries TRBV14 and TRBJ1-4; D is undetermined. Germline values: CDR1 SGHDN, CDR2 FVKESK. Deletions cut 4 bases from V and 3 bases from J, with 12 bases between. The CDR3 has 15 residues. The CDR3 reads CASSLFSGANEKLFF. As DNA, the CDR3 is TGTGCCAGCAGCCTATTTTCCGGGGCTAATGAAAAACTGTTTTTT.

This rearrangement joins TRBV27 to TRBJ2-7; D is uncertain. The length of the CDR3 is 15 residues. Trimming shortened V by 2 bases and J by 0 bases, and 11 bases separated the two germline ends. Germline values: CDR1 MNHEY, CDR2 SMNVEV (reference sequence). CDR3 sequence (DNA): TGTGCCAGCAGTTTAAGGGCCTCATTCTCCTACGAGCAGTACTTC. It encodes CASSLRASFSYEQYF.

CDR3 DNA sequence: TGCGCCAGCAGCCGATTCTCAGGACTAGCGGATTCTAGCACAGATACGCAGTATTTT. Its protein is CASSRFSGLADSSTDTQYF. V is TRBV5-1 and J is TRBJ2-3; 10 bases match TRBD2. J was trimmed by 0 bases and V by 4 bases; bases with no gene match: 14. The CDR3 has 19 residues. Germline CDR1 and CDR2: SGHRS and YFSETQ.